Listed here are 22 T cell receptor beta chains from one sample, sequenced in a study of cytomegalovirus exposure and HLA in healthy donors. PCR involved 60 Vbeta and 13 Jbeta primers. Profiling relied on immunoSEQ multiplex PCR, and the TCRdb table lists in-frame clones only, not all of them. Of 130,000 or so clones listed, roughly four fifths were seen once; the top ten hold roughly 2.1%. What was sequenced was PBMCs. The receptor set was obtained from a woman aged 40 to 50 in good health and CMV-seronegative.

The chain employs TRBV13 and TRBJ1-1; 9 nucleotides align to TRBD1. Per the germline V gene, CDR1 is PRHDT and CDR2 is FYEKMQ (reference sequence). The CDR3 spans 16 residues. After removal of 4 bases from V and 7 bases from J, the junction contained 13 bases not matched to a gene. The CDR3 DNA follows: TGTGCCAGCAGCTCACGAGACTTCTGGACAGGGGTTGAAGCTTTCTTT. Its protein is CASSSRDFWTGVEAFF.

The V gene is TRBV9, the J gene TRBJ2-7; 11 bases line up with TRBD1. In germline, CDR1 is SGDLS, CDR2 YYNGEE. This CDR3 comprises 16 residues. The V segment lost 0 bases and the J segment 7 bases; nucleotides outside the gene matches: 9. The CDR3 nucleotides are TGTGCCAGCAGCGTAGATCCCGGGACAGGGGGTCGGGAGCAGTACTTC. It codes for CASSVDPGTGGREQYF.

The genes are TRBV28 and TRBJ2-2; D remains unclear. Germline V lookup: CDR1 MDHEN, CDR2 SYDVKM. Trimming pared 5 bases from V and 0 bases from J, leaving 16 bases between. The CDR3 contains 17 residues. CDR3 residues: CASSAGHPLSNTGELFF. CDR3 DNA sequence: TGTGCCAGCAGTGCTGGGCATCCCCTTTCGAACACCGGGGAGCTGTTTTTT.

In its sample, this clone was seen once. The chain links TRBV29-1 to TRBJ2-7; 8 nucleotides line up with TRBD2. V lost 6 bases and J lost 5; bases outside the gene matches: 9. Germline V lookup: CDR1 SQVTM, CDR2 ANQGSEA. This CDR3 is 13 amino acids long. This chain's CDR3 is CSVAGTRKNEQYF. DNA for the CDR3: TGCAGCGTCGCCGGGACTAGAAAAAACGAGCAGTACTTC.

The gene calls are TRBV7-3 and TRBJ1-1, with D tentatively TRBD1 (6 bases). The V gene's germline CDR1 is SGHTA and CDR2 FQGTGA. CDR3 length: 13 amino acids. Trimming removed 3 bases from V and 4 bases from J, with 9 bases in between. In nucleotides, the CDR3 is TGTGCCAGCAGCTTCCAGGGGTCCACTGAAGCTTTCTTT. It yields the protein CASSFQGSTEAFF.

V usage is TRBV19 and J usage is TRBJ2-7; unclear D gene. Trimming took off 7 bases at V and 6 bases at J, with 19 bases between the two ends. The germline V gene encodes CDR1 LNHDA and CDR2 SQIVND (reference sequence). CDR3 size: 14 residues. CDR3 in DNA: TGTGCCAGTACGACCCAGAGCGACGTAGGCGAGCAGTACTTC. This encodes CASTTQSDVGEQYF.

The chain couples TRBV30 to TRBJ2-6; the D gene is possibly TRBD2 (6 bases). CDR1 GTSNPN and CDR2 SVGIG come from the germline V gene (reference sequence). V dropped 5 bases and J dropped 0 bases, with 17 bases sitting between them. CDR3 length equals 17 residues. The CDR3: CAWARGRLSSGANVLTF. CDR3 nucleotide sequence: TGTGCCTGGGCAAGAGGGAGGTTAAGCTCTGGGGCCAACGTCCTGACTTTC.

The chain recombines TRBV19 with TRBJ1-1; D is undetermined. Germline V gene data show CDR1 as LNHDA and CDR2 as SQIVND (reference sequence). The CDR3 extends over 14 amino acids. The V gene lost 3 bases and the J gene lost 4 bases, with 12 bases spanning the gap. CDR3 loop: CASSMSSGITEAFF. The CDR3 nucleotides are TGTGCCAGTAGTATGTCGAGCGGGATCACTGAAGCTTTCTTT.

The V and J genes are TRBV18 and TRBJ1-1; no clear D. The CDR3 runs 16 residues. The V gene's germline CDR1 is KGHSH and CDR2 LQKENI. The V end was cut by 0 bases, the J end by 0 bases, with 11 bases between. CDR3 sequence reads: CASSPPNRQLNTEAFF. The CDR3 bases are TGTGCCAGCTCACCACCGAATCGTCAGTTGAACACTGAAGCTTTCTTT.

DNA for the CDR3: TGTGCCAGCAGTTTAGTCGGCGGCGAAGAGACCCAGTACTTC. This encodes CASSLVGGEETQYF. The chain joins TRBV28 to TRBJ2-5; D is unclear. The germline V gene encodes CDR1 MDHEN and CDR2 SYDVKM. The CDR3 covers 14 residues. V dropped 2 bases and J dropped 3 bases, with 10 bases sitting between them. Looking up the rest from reference TRBV28 and TRBJ2-5 gives the full variable domain: DVKVTQSSRYLVKRTGEKVFLECVQDMDHENMFWYRQDPGLGLRLIYFSYDVKMKEKGDIPEGYSVSREKKERFSLILESASTNQTSMYLCASSLVGGEETQYFGPGTRLLVL.

The V and J genes are TRBV28 and TRBJ1-4; the D gene is possibly TRBD1 (6 bases). Germline V gene lookup returns CDR1 MDHEN and CDR2 SYDVKM. CDR3 length: 14 amino acids. Trimming cost V 5 bases and J 3 bases, with 10 bases left between them. The CDR3 DNA reads as TGTGCCAGCAGTCCCAGGGGTCCTAATGAAAAACTGTTTTTT. It specifies CASSPRGPNEKLFF.

V usage is TRBV10-3 and J usage is TRBJ1-6; 8 bases align to TRBD1. In germline, CDR1 is ENHRY, CDR2 SYGVKD. The J segment lost 7 bases and the V segment lost 5 bases, leaving 4 bases of the junction unmatched. The CDR3 extends over 14 amino acids. The CDR3 sequence is CAISKTGGNSPLHF. The CDR3 DNA is TGTGCCATCAGTAAAACAGGGGGAAATTCACCCCTCCACTTT.

The chain employs TRBV28 and TRBJ2-7; 13 bases map to TRBD2. CDR3 length equals 15 residues. Germline assignment: CDR1 MDHEN and CDR2 SYDVKM. With V trimmed by 7 bases and J by 5 bases, 8 bases remained unmatched. Here the CDR3 DNA reads TGTGCCAGCAACCATGCACTAGCGGGAGGGGACGAGCAGTACTTC. Residues: CASNHALAGGDEQYF.

This chain uses TRBV5-1 with TRBJ2-4; D is perhaps TRBD1 (6 bases). Trimming stripped 3 bases from V and 0 bases from J, with 13 bases between. Germline values: CDR1 SGHRS, CDR2 YFSETQ. This CDR3 region has 16 residues. CDR3 nucleotides: TGCGCCAGCAGCTCCGGACAGACCGTAGCCAAAAACATTCAGTACTTC. This sequence encodes CASSSGQTVAKNIQYF.

This chain links TRBV12-5 with TRBJ1-2; D gene uncertain. The CDR3 covers 15 residues. Germline-derived CDR1 and CDR2 are LGHNT and FRNRAP. V lost 4 bases and J lost 7, with 19 bases in between. CDR3 loop: CASGSGDFTAGGYTF. For the CDR3, the DNA is TGTGCTAGTGGTTCCGGGGATTTTACAGCGGGTGGCTACACCTTC.

The chain carries TRBV27 and TRBJ1-1, with TRBD1 matching 8 bases. V gave up 10 bases and J gave up 4 bases; unmatched junction bases: 11. The germline V gene has CDR1 MNHEY and CDR2 SMNVEV (reference sequence). The CDR3 is made up of 14 amino acids. The CDR3 DNA reads as TGTGCCACCCGGACCACAGGGGGATCCACTGAAGCTTTCTTT. Translated: CATRTTGGSTEAFF.

Regarding this clone: Compared with germline, one end of the junction differs, possibly owing to a read error. The chain is built from TRBV7-9 and TRBJ2-1, with TRBD2 matching over 8 bases. This CDR3 is 14 amino acids long. Per the germline V gene, CDR1 is SEHNR and CDR2 is FQNEAQ (reference sequence). CDR3 sequence: CASSLAGRRNEQFF. The CDR3 DNA is TGTGCCAGCAGCCTAGCGGGCCGGCGAAATGAGCAGTTCTTC.

V is TRBV27 and J is TRBJ1-6; D is undetermined. The CDR3 has 16 amino acids. Between the trimmed V and J ends, which lost 6 bases and 4 bases, there was a span of 16 bases. From germline, CDR1 is MNHEY and CDR2 SMNVEV (reference sequence). The CDR3 region is CASSPNSGGYNSPLHF. DNA for the CDR3: TGTGCCAGCAGCCCGAATTCGGGAGGGTATAATTCACCCCTCCACTTT.

This chain connects TRBV7-9 to TRBJ2-2, with D uncertain. Deletions cut 5 bases from V and 7 bases from J, with 11 bases between. The germline gives CDR1 SEHNR, CDR2 FQNEAQ (reference sequence). This CDR3 has 13 residues. The chain's CDR3 is CASSPNTGGELFF. In DNA, the CDR3 is TGTGCCAGCAGCCCCAATACGGGCGGGGAGCTGTTTTTT.

This rearrangement joins TRBV6-6 to TRBJ2-3, with a possible D match to TRBD2 (5 bases). Germline V gives CDR1 MNHNY, CDR2 SVGAGI (reference sequence). This CDR3 comprises 10 residues. The ends were cut back, 7 bases at V and 6 bases at J, with 5 bases in the middle. In DNA form, the CDR3 reads TGTGCCAGCAAGCGGGATACGCAGTATTTT. Its protein is CASKRDTQYF.

The chain has TRBV7-6 and TRBJ2-1; 10 bases are shared with TRBD2. This CDR3 has 16 residues. V shed 5 bases, J shed 15 bases, and the junction held 19 bases outside the gene matches. Germline V gene lookup returns CDR1 SGHVS and CDR2 FNYEAQ. CDR3 sequence (DNA): TGTGCCAGCAGCCCAGGGTACAGCGGGAGGGCCGGCACGCCGTTCTTC. This encodes CASSPGYSGRAGTPFF.

V gene TRBV28 combines with J gene TRBJ1-1; D gene unclear. Trimming took 3 bases from V and 2 from J, leaving 13 bases between them. The CDR3 sequence is 15 residues long. Germline V gives CDR1 MDHEN, CDR2 SYDVKM. The CDR3 DNA sequence: TGTGCCAGCAGTTTTGGAGAACGGATTAACACTGAAGCTTTCTTT. Translated, it gives CASSFGERINTEAFF.